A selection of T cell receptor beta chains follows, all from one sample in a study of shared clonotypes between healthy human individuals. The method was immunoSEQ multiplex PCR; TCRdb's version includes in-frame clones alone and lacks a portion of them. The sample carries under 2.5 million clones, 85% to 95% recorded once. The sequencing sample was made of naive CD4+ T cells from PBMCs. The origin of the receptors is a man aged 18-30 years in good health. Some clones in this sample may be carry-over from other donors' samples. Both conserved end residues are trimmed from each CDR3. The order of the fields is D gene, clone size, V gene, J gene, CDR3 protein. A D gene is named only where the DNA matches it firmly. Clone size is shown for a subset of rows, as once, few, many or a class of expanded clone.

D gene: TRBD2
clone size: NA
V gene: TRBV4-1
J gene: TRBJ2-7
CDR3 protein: ASSQEGGRFLSYEQY

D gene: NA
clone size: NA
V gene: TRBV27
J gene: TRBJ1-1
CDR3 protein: ASRSGRLNTEAF

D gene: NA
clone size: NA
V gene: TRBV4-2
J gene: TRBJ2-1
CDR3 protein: ASSPGPRGANEQF

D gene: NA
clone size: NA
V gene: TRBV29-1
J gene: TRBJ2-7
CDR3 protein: SVDATPGLPLSGQY

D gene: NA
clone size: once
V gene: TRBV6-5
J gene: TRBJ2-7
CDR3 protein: ASSSRGPLHEQY

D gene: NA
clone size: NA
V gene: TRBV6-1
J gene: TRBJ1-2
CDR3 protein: ASSVTEAAGST

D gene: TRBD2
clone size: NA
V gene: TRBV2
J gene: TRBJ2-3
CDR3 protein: ASSAPLAASTDTQY

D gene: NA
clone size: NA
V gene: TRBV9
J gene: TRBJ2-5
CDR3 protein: ASSGPGLASRTQY

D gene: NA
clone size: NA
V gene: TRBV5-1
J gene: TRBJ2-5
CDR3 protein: ASRSKETQY

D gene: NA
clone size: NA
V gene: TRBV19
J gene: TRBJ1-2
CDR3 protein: ASSIGRQSPRGYT

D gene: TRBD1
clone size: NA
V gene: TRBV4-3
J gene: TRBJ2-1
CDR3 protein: ASSQDWGQGNNEQF

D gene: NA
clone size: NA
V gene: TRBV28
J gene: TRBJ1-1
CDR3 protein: ASSILENTEAF

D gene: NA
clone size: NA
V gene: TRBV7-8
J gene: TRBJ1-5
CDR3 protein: ASSLLRISNQPQH

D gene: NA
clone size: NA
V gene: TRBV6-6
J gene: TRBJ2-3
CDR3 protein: ASSYPQGLSTDTQY

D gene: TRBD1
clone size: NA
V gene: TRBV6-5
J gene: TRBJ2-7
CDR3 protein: ASTDRDGSYEQY

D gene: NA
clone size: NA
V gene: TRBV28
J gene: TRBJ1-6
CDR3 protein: ASGDSNNSPLH

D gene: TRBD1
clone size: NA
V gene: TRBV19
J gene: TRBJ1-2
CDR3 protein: ASSIERTGFRGYT

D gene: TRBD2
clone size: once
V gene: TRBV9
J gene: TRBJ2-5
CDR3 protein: ASSVEGRLAGQETQY

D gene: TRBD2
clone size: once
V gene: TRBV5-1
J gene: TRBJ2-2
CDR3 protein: ASSLGAGANTGELF

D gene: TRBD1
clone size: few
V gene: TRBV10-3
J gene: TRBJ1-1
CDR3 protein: AIRVDREAF

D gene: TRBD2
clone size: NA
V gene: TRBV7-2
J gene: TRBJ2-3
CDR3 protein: ASSLRALGREELY

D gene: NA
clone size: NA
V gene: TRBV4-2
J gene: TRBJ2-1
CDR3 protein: ASSQEISTTYNEQF

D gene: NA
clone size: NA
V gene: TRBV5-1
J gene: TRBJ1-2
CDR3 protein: ASSLAGQPYGYT

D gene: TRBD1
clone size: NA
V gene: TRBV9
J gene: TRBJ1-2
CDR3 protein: ASSPPSGRGGVSYGYT

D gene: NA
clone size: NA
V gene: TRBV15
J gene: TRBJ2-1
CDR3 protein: AVARSSYNEQF

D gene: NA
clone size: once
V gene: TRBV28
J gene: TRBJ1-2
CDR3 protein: ASSNTPGFYGYT

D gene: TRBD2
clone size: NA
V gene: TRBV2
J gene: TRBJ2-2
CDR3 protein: ASSEIRTSATGELF

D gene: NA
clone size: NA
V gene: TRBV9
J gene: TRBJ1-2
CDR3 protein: ASSDSGDYGYT

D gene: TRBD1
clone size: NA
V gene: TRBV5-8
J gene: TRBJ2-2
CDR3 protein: ASSNNRGTGELF

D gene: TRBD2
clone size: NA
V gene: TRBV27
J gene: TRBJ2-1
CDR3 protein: ASSHYRGRLAGDNEQF

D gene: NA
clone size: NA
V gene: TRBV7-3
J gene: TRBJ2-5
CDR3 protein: ASSFSGETQY

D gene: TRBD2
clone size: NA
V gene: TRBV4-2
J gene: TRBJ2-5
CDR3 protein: ASSPLTSGGETQY

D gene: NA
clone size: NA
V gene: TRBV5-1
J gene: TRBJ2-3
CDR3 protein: ASSLGRASTDTQY

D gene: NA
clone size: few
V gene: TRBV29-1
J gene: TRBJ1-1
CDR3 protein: SVEIGMNTEAF

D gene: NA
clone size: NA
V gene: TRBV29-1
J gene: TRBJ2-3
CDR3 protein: SAARDPHPTDTQY

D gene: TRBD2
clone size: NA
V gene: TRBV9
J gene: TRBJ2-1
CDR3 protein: ASSVGGLAGGPEQF

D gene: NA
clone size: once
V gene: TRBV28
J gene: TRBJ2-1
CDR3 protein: ASNHGSLGEQF

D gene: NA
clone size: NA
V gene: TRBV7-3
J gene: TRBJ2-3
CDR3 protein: ASSLGGRRDTQY

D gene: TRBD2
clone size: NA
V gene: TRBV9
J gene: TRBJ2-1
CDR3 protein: ASSFPQTSANEQF

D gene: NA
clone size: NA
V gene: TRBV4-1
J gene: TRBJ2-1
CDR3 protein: ASSRTGPGDEQF

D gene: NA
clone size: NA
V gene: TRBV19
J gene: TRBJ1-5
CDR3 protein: ASSILGRDQPQH

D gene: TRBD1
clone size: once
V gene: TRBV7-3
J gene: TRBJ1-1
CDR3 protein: ASSPGDRVNTEAF

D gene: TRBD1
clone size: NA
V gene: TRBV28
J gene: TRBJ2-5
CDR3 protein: ASSSPGGAVQETQY

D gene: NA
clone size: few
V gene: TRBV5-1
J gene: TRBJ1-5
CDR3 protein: ASSPGEGRNQPQH

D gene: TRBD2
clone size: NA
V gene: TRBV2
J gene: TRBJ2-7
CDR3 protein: TSSVASGSYEQY

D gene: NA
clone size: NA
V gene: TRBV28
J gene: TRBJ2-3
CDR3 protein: ATSRPDTQY